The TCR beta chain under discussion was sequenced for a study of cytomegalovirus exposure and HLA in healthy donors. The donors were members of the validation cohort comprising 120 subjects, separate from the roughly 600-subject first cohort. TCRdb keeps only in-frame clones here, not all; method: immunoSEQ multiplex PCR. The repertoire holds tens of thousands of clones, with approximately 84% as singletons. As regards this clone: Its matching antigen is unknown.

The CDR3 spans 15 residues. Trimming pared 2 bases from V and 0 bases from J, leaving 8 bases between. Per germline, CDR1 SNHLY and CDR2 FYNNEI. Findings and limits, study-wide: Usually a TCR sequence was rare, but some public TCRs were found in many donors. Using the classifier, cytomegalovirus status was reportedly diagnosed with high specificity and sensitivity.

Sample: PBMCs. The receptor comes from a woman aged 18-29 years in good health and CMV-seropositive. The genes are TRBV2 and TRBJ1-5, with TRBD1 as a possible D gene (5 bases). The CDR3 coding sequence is TGTGCCAGCAGTGAACGACAGAGTAGCAATCAGCCCCAGCATTTT. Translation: CASSERQSSNQPQHF. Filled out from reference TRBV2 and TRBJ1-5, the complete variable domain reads EPEVTQTPSHQVTQMGQEVILRCVPISNHLYFYWYRQILGQKVEFLVSFYNNEISEKSEIFDDQFSVERPDGSNFTLKIRSTKLEDSAMYFCASSERQSSNQPQHFGDGTRLSIL.